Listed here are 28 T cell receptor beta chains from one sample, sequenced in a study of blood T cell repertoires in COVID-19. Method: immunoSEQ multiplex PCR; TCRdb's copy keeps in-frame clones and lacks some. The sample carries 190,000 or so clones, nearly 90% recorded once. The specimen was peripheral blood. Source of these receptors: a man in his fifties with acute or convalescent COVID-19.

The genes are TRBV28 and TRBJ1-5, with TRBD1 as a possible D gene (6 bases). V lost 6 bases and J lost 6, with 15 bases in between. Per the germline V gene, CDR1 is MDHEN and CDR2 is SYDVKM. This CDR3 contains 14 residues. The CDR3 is CASRTTGKGQPQHF. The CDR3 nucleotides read TGTGCCAGCAGGACCACAGGGAAGGGTCAGCCCCAGCATTTT.

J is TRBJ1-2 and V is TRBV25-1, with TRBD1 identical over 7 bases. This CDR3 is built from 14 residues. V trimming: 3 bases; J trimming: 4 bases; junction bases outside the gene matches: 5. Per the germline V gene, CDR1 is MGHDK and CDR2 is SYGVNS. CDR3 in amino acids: CASSDGDRVYGYTF. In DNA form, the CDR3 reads TGTGCCAGCAGTGATGGTGACAGGGTCTATGGCTACACCTTC.

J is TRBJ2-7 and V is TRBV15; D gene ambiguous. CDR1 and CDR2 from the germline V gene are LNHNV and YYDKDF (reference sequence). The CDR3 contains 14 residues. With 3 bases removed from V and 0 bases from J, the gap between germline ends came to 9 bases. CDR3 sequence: CATSSNYLSYEQYV. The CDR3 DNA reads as TGTGCCACCAGCAGTAACTACCTCTCCTACGAGCAGTACGTC.

CDR3 DNA: TGTGCCAGCAGCCAAGGAACTCAACAGGGAAACTCCTACGAGCAGTACTTC. It specifies CASSQGTQQGNSYEQYF. The gene calls are TRBV4-2 and TRBJ2-7; a possible D gene is TRBD1 (6 bases). Germline assignment: CDR1 LGHNA and CDR2 YNFKEQ. The CDR3 contains 17 residues. The V end was cut by 1 base, the J end by 0 bases, with 16 bases between.

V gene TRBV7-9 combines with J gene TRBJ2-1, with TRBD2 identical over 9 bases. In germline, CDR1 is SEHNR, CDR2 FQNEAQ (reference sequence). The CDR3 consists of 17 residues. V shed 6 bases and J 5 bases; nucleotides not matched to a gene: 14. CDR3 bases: TGTGCCAGCAGAGGATCGAGTGCGACTAGCGGAAACAATGAGCAGTTCTTC. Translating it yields CASRGSSATSGNNEQFF.

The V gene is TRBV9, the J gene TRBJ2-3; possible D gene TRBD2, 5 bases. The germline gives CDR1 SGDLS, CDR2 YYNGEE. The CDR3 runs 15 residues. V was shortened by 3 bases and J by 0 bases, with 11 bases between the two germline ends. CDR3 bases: TGTGCCAGCAGCGAGCGGCGGGTGAGCACAGATACGCAGTATTTT. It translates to CASSERRVSTDTQYF.

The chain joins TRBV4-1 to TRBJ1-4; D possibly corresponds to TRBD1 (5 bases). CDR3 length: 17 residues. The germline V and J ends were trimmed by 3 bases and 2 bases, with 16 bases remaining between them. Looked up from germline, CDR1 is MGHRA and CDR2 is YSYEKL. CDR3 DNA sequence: TGCGCCAGCAGCCATTTAATGGGGCAGGTCACTAATGAAAAACTGTTTTTT. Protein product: CASSHLMGQVTNEKLFF.

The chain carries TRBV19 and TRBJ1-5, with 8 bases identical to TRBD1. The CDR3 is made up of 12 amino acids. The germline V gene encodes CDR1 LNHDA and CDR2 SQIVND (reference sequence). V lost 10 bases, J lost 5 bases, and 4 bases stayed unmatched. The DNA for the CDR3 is TGTGCCACCGGACAGGGCGATCAGCCCCAGCATTTT. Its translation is CATGQGDQPQHF.

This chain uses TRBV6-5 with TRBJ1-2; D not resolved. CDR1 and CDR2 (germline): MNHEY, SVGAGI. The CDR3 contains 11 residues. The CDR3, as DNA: TGTTACGTGCGGGGTTCCTATGGCTACACCTTC. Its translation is CYVRGSYGYTF.

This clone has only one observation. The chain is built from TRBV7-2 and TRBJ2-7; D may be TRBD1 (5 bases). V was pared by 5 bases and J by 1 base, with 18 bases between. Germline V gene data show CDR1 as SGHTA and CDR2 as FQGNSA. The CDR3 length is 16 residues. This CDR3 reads CASSPYDRTGSYEQYF. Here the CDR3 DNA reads TGTGCCAGCAGCCCATACGACAGAACCGGATCCTACGAGCAGTACTTC.

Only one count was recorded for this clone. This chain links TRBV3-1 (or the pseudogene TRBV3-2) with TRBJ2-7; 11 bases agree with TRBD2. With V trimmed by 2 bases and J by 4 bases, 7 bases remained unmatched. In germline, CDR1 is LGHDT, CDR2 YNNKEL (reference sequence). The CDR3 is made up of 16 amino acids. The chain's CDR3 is CASSQSGTSGPYEQYF. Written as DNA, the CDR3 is TGTGCCAGCAGCCAATCCGGGACTAGCGGCCCTTACGAGCAGTACTTC.

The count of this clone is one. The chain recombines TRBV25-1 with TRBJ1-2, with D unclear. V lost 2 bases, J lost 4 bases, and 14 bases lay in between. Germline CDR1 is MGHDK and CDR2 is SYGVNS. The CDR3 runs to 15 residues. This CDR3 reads CASSEPVEMGYGYTF. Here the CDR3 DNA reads TGTGCCAGCAGTGAACCAGTGGAGATGGGCTATGGCTACACCTTC.

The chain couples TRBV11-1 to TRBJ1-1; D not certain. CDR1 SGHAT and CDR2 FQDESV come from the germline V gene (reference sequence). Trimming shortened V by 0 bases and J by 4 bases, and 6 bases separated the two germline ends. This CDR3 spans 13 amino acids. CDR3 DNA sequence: TGTGCCAGCAGCTTAGCGCGGTCCACTGAAGCTTTCTTT. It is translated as CASSLARSTEAFF.

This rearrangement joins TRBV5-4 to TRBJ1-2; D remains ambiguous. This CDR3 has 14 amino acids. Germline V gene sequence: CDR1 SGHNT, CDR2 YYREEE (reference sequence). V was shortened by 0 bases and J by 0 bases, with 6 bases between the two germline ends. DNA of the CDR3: TGTGCCAGCAGCTTGGCTGGAGCTAACTATGGCTACACCTTC. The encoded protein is CASSLAGANYGYTF.

CDR3 bases: TGTGCCAGCAGTTTACCAGGGGCGGGTTCAAGGGAGCAGTTCTTC. Protein sequence: CASSLPGAGSREQFF. The chain recombines TRBV28 with TRBJ2-1, with a weak D call TRBD1 (6 bases). The V gene's germline CDR1 is MDHEN and CDR2 SYDVKM. Trimming stripped 2 bases from V and 10 bases from J, with 18 bases between. The CDR3 runs 15 residues.

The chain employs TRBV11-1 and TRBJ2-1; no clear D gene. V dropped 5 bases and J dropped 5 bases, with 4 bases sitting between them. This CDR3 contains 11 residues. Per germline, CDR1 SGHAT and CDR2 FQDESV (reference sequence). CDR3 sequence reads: CASSPNNEQFF. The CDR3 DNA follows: TGTGCCAGCAGCCCCAACAATGAGCAGTTCTTC.

The CDR3 DNA reads as TGTGCCAGCAGAGACAGGGTTAACTATGGCTACACCTTC. Translating it yields CASRDRVNYGYTF. V usage is TRBV9 and J usage is TRBJ1-2, with 7 positions matching TRBD1. V gave up 5 bases and J gave up 1 base; unmatched junction bases: 2. CDR3 size: 13 residues. Germline assignment: CDR1 SGDLS and CDR2 YYNGEE.

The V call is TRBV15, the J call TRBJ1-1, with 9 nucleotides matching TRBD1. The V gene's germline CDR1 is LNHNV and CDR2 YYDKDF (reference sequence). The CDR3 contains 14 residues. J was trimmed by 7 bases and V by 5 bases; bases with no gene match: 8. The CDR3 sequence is CATSETGGRGEAFF. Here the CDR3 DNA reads TGTGCCACCAGCGAGACAGGGGGAAGAGGTGAAGCTTTCTTT.

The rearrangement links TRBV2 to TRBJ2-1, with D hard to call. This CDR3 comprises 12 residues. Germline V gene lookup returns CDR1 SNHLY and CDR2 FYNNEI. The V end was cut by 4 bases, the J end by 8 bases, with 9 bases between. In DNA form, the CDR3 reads TGTGCCAGCAGTGGATGGCATCATGAGCAGTTCTTC. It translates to CASSGWHHEQFF. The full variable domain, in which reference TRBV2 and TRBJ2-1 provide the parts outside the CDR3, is EPEVTQTPSHQVTQMGQEVILRCVPISNHLYFYWYRQILGQKVEFLVSFYNNEISEKSEIFDDQFSVERPDGSNFTLKIRSTKLEDSAMYFCASSGWHHEQFFGPGTRLTVL.

This CDR3 reads CASSSDRVIWNSPLHF. The CDR3 DNA follows: TGTGCCAGCAGTTCCGACAGGGTAATTTGGAATTCACCCCTCCACTTT. The rearrangement joins TRBV6-6 to TRBJ1-6; TRBD1 matches 7 bases. V lost 4 bases to trimming and J lost 7 bases; unmatched junction nucleotides: 10. CDR1 and CDR2 (germline): MNHNY, SVGAGI (reference sequence). This CDR3 region has 16 residues.

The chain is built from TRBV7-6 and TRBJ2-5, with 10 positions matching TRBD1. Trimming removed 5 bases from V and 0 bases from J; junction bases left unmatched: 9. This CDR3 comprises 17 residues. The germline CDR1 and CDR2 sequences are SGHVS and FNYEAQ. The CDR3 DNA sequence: TGTGCCAGCAGCCGCCGGGACAGGGGACTAAACCAAGAGACCCAGTACTTC. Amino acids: CASSRRDRGLNQETQYF.

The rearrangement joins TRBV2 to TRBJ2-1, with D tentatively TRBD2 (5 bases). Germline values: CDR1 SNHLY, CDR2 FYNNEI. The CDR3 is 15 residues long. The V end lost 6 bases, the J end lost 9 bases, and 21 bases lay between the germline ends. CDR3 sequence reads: CASSPLDLAGFEQFF. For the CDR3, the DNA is TGTGCCAGCAGCCCCTTAGATCTAGCAGGATTTGAGCAGTTCTTC.

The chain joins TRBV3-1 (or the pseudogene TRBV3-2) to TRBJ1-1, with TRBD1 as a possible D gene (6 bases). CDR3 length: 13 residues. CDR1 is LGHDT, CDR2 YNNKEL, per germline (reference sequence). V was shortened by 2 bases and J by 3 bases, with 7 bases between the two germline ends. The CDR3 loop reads CASSQNRDTEAFF. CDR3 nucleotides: TGTGCCAGCAGCCAAAACAGGGACACTGAAGCTTTCTTT.

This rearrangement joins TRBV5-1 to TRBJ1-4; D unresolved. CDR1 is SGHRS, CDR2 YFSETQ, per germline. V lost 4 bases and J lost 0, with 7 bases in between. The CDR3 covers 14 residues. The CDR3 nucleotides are TGCGCCAGCAGCCCGGTTGCAACTAATGAAAAACTGTTTTTT. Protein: CASSPVATNEKLFF.

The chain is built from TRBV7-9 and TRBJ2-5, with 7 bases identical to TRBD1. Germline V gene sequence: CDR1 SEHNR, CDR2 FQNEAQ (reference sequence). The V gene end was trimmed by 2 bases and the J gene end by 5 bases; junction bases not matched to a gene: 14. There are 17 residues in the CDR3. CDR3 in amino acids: CASSLSPSGTVGETQYF. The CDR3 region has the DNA TGTGCCAGCAGCTTATCCCCTTCAGGGACAGTAGGGGAGACCCAGTACTTC.

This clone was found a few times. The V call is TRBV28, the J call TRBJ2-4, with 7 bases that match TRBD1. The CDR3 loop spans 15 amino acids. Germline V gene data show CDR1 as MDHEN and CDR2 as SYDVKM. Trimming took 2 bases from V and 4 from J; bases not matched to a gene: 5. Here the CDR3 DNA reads TGTGCCAGCAGTTTACCGGGACAGATGAAAAACATTCAGTACTTC. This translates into CASSLPGQMKNIQYF.

The CDR3 DNA reads as TGTGCCACCAGCAGAGAGGACAGACATCAGCCCCAGCATTTT. This gives the protein CATSREDRHQPQHF. The chain couples TRBV15 to TRBJ1-5; D may be TRBD1 (6 bases). Germline CDR1 is LNHNV and CDR2 is YYDKDF (reference sequence). The CDR3 is made up of 14 amino acids. Trimming took off 0 bases at V and 5 bases at J, with 8 bases between the two ends.

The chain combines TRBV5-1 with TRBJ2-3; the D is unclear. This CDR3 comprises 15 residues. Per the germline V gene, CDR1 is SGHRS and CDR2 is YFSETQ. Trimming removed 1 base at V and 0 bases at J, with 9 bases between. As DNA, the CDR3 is TGCGCCAGCAGCTTGCGGCGGCATAGCACAGATACGCAGTATTTT. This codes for CASSLRRHSTDTQYF.